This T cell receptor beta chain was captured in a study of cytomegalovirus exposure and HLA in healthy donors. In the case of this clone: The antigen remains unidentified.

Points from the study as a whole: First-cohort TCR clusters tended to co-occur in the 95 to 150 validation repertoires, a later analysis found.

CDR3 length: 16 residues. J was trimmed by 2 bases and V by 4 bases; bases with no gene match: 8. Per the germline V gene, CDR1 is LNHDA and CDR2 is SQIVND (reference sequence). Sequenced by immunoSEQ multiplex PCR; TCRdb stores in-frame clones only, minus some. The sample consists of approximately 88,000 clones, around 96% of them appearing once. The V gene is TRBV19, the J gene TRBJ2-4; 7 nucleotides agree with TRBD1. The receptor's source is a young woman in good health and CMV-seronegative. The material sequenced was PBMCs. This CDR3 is CASSNGQVNTKNIQYF. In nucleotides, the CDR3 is TGTGCCAGTAGTAACGGACAGGTCAATACCAAAAACATTCAGTACTTC.